The rows below give T cell receptor beta chains drawn from one sample of a study of response to subunit inactivated influenza vaccine. TCRdb recomputed calls from the RT-PCR reads with MiXCR, one row per CDR3 protein. The profile shows about 570,000 distinct CDR3 sequences, roughly 12% of them singletons. These data also formed part of another study, on T cells expressing NK-cell markers.

Specimen: PBMCs from blood, collected on the day of vaccination. All receptors derive from a man aged 45-65 years who received an inactivated influenza vaccine. Both conserved end residues are part of each CDR3. The order of the fields is CDR3 length, clone size, J gene, D gene, V gene, CDR3 DNA, CDR3 protein. D genes are given only for firm matches. A row's size may be missing; if present it is once, few, many or a size class.

17 - TRBJ2-7 TRBD2 TRBV6-5 TGTGCCAGCAGTTACTCGGGACTAGCGGGAGGCTCCTACGAGCAGTACTTC CASSYSGLAGGSYEQYF
16 - TRBJ1-1 - TRBV30 TGTGCCTGGAGACCCTGGACAGACTACATGAACACTGAAGCTTTCTTT CAWRPWTDYMNTEAFF
13 few TRBJ1-1 - TRBV30 TGTGCCTGGAGTACAGGGCGGAACACTGAAGCTTTCTTT CAWSTGRNTEAFF
15 - TRBJ2-1 TRBD2 TRBV28 TGTGCCAGCAGATTCCTAGCGGGAGGAAACAATGAGCAGTTCTTC CASRFLAGGNNEQFF
13 few TRBJ2-2 - TRBV29-1 TGCAGCGCCACGGACGGGAACACCGGGGAGCTGTTTTTT CSATDGNTGELFF
15 - TRBJ1-1 - TRBV6-1 TGTGCCAGCAACAAACAAGGACCACGGGACACTGAAGCTTTCTTT CASNKQGPRDTEAFF
19 - TRBJ2-4 TRBD2 TRBV20-1 TGCAGTGCTAGAGACCGACTAGCGGGGGGGCCCTCTGCCAAAAACATTCAGTACTTC CSARDRLAGGPSAKNIQYF
15 once TRBJ2-6 - TRBV25-1 TGTGCCAGCAGCCTTGGCGGGACTCGGGCCAACGTCCTGACTTTC CASSLGGTRANVLTF
17 few TRBJ2-1 TRBD2 TRBV19 TGTGCCAGTAGTACTCCCCCGGGCGGGAGCACATACAATGAGCAGTTCTTC CASSTPPGGSTYNEQFF
15 few TRBJ2-7 TRBD1 TRBV4-3 TGCGCCAGCAGCCAAGAATCTTACAGGGGCTACGAGCAGTACTTC CASSQESYRGYEQYF
15 - TRBJ2-7 TRBD1 TRBV5-1 TGCGCCAGCAGCCCCACCGGGACAGGAAAGTACGAGCAGTACTTC CASSPTGTGKYEQYF
16 many TRBJ2-1 TRBD2 TRBV5-1 TGCGCCAGCAGCTTGGTAGCGGGAGGGTCCTACAATGAGCAGTTCTTC CASSLVAGGSYNEQFF
13 few TRBJ2-7 TRBD2 TRBV3-1 TGTGCCAGCAGCCAAGGGTCTGGCGGGAGAGAGTACTTC CASSQGSGGREYF
14 few TRBJ2-7 TRBD1 TRBV3-1 TGTGCCAGCAGCTCCGGGACAGGGGGCTTTGAGCAGTACTTC CASSSGTGGFEQYF
13 - TRBJ2-3 - TRBV30 TGTGCCTGGAGTTGGAATGCGGCAGATACGCAGTATTTT CAWSWNAADTQYF
15 few TRBJ2-2 TRBD2 TRBV20-1 TGCAGTGCTAGGAGGACTAGCGGGGGGACCGGGGAGCTGTTTTTT CSARRTSGGTGELFF
14 - TRBJ1-5 - TRBV12-3/TRBV12-4 TGTGCCAGTAGTCCGGACCAGGGTCGACAGCCCCAGCATTTT CASSPDQGRQPQHF
15 - TRBJ1-1 - TRBV4-2 TGTGCCAGCAGCTCCCGTGAGCGGGGTAGCACTGAAGCTTTCTTT CASSSRERGSTEAFF
14 many TRBJ2-7 - TRBV6-2/TRBV6-3 TGTGCCAGCACCAAATTCGGGAGTTCCTACGAGCAGTACTTC CASTKFGSSYEQYF
16 few TRBJ2-7 - TRBV27 TGTGCCAGCAGCCTCACATCGCACGCGGGCTCCTACGAGCAGTACTTC CASSLTSHAGSYEQYF
17 - TRBJ1-3 - TRBV12-3/TRBV12-4 TGTGCCAGCAGATTGGGGCAAGCTCGGGGCTCTGGAAACACCATATATTTT CASRLGQARGSGNTIYF
16 few TRBJ2-1 - TRBV5-1 TGCGCCAGCAGCTTGGATGTCTCCGCAAAGGGCAATGAGCAGTTCTTC CASSLDVSAKGNEQFF